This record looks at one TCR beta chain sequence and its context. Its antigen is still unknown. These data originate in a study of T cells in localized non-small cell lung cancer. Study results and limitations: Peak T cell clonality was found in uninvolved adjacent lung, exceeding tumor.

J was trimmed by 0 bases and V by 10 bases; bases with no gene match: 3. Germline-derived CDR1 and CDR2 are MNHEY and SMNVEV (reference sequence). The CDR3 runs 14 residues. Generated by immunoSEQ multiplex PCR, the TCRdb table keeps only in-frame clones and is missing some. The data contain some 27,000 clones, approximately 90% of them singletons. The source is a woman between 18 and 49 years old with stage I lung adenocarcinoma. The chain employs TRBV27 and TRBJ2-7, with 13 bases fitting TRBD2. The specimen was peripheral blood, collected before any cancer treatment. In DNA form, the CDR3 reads TGTGCCACCAGGACTAGCGGGAGCTCCTACGAGCAGTACTTC. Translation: CATRTSGSSYEQYF.